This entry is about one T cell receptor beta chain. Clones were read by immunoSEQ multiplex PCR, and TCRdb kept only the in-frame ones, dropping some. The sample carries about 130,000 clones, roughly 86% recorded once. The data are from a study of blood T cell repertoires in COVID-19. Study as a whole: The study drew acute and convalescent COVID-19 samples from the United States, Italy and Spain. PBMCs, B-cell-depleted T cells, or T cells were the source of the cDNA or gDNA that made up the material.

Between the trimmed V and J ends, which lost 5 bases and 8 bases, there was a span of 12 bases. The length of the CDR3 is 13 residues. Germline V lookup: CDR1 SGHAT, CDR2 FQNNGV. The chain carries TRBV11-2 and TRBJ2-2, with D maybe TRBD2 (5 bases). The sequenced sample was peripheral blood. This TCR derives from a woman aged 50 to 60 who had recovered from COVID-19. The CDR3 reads CASSPIRGGELFF. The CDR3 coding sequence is TGTGCCAGCAGCCCGATTCGAGGGGGGGAGCTGTTTTTT.